This T cell receptor beta chain was identified during a study of blood T cell repertoires in COVID-19. Cohort 3 recovery required two negative PCRs, clearance, or symptom resolution. Profiled with immunoSEQ multiplex PCR; TCRdb holds only in-frame clones, not every one. The profile shows some 500,000 clones, 88% of them singletons. With 0 bases clipped from V and 6 bases from J, the junction kept 0 bases outside the gene matches. The CDR3 is made up of 15 amino acids. The germline gives CDR1 SGHRS, CDR2 YFSETQ. The clonotype originates from a middle-aged woman who had recovered from COVID-19. Material: PBMCs or T cells enriched from blood (not recorded which). The chain combines TRBV5-1 with TRBJ1-6; 10 bases agree with TRBD1. The chain's CDR3 is CASSLGDRGNSPLHF. CDR3 in DNA: TGCGCCAGCAGCTTGGGGGACAGGGGTAATTCACCCCTCCACTTT.